The 29 T cell receptor beta chains presented below share a single source sample, sequenced in a study of T cell changes during pregnancy in multiple sclerosis. The repertoire was sequenced with immunoSEQ multiplex PCR; TCRdb's copy has only in-frame clones and lacks some. Of about 100,000 clones listed, approximately 94% are singletons. Material: peripheral blood, obtained before pregnancy. These receptors all stem from a female donor with multiple sclerosis, enrolled in a pregnancy study.

This chain uses TRBV7-2 with TRBJ2-1; 7 bases align to TRBD2. The V gene end was trimmed by 2 bases and the J gene end by 4 bases; junction bases not matched to a gene: 2. Germline V gives CDR1 SGHTA, CDR2 FQGNSA. There are 14 residues in the CDR3. CDR3: CASSLLAAYNEQFF. CDR3 nucleotide sequence: TGTGCCAGCAGCTTACTAGCGGCATACAATGAGCAGTTCTTC.

The rearrangement uses TRBV7-9 and TRBJ1-3; a weak D match, TRBD1 (6 bases). This CDR3 has 14 amino acids. The germline CDR1 and CDR2 sequences are SEHNR and FQNEAQ (reference sequence). V shed 8 bases and J shed 0 bases, with 11 bases lying between them. The CDR3 spells CASGGGGSGNTIYF. In DNA form, the CDR3 reads TGTGCCAGCGGAGGGGGGGGCTCTGGAAACACCATATATTTT.

This chain joins TRBV25-1 and TRBJ1-2, with 9 bases matching TRBD1. V lost 5 bases to trimming and J lost 8 bases; unmatched junction nucleotides: 12. Germline CDR1 reads MGHDK; CDR2 reads SYGVNS. This CDR3 has 15 residues. In nucleotides, the CDR3 is TGTGCCAGCAGTCTTCCGGGACAGGGCCTCGCGGGCTACACCTTC. Protein: CASSLPGQGLAGYTF.

This clone was observed a single time. The rearrangement joins TRBV5-4 to TRBJ2-2; D is unclear. CDR1 is SGHNT, CDR2 YYREEE, per germline (reference sequence). This CDR3 has 16 residues. V lost 0 bases and J lost 6, with 15 bases in between. The CDR3 loop reads CASSLAPTKLAGELFF. CDR3 nucleotide sequence: TGTGCCAGCAGCTTGGCCCCCACCAAGCTTGCCGGGGAGCTGTTTTTT.

The chain joins TRBV27 to TRBJ2-1; a possible D gene is TRBD2 (5 bases). Germline CDR1 MNHEY, CDR2 SMNVEV (reference sequence). The CDR3 is 11 amino acids. V was trimmed by 4 bases and J by 12 bases, leaving 10 bases between them. This CDR3 is CASSSFRGQFF. CDR3 nucleotides: TGTGCCAGCAGTTCCTTCCGGGGGCAGTTCTTC.

The CDR3 DNA sequence: TGTGTCAGAAGCTCCATTATAGCCGCTTTCTTT. As protein: CVRSSIIAAFF. The chain links TRBV7-5 to TRBJ1-1. TRBV7-5 is deemed a pseudogene. This CDR3 is built from 11 residues.

To note about this clone: An end of the junction does not agree with germline; a read error may underlie this. The chain uses TRBV7-2 and TRBJ2-7, with TRBD2 matching over 7 bases. The CDR3 is made up of 12 amino acids. Germline values: CDR1 SGHTA, CDR2 FQGNSA. CDR3 nucleotides: TGTGCCAGCAGCTTAGTACGCGGGAGATTGGACTTC. This gives the protein CASSLVRGRLDF.

The V and J genes are TRBV27 and TRBJ2-7; 10 positions match TRBD2. The CDR3 length is 16 residues. V shed 4 bases and J 0 bases; nucleotides not matched to a gene: 6. Germline CDR1 and CDR2: MNHEY and SMNVEV (reference sequence). DNA of the CDR3: TGTGCCAGCAGTTCGAAAGCGGGAGGGGGCTCCTACGAGCAGTACTTC. Translated: CASSSKAGGGSYEQYF.

This chain uses TRBV6-5 with TRBJ1-1; D perhaps matches TRBD1 (5 bases). Trimming took 6 bases from V and 4 from J, leaving 12 bases between them. The CDR3 runs to 13 residues. Germline loops: CDR1 MNHEY, CDR2 SVGAGI. This chain's CDR3 is CASRPQGGTEAFF. In nucleotides, the CDR3 is TGTGCCAGCAGGCCCCAGGGTGGCACTGAAGCTTTCTTT.

The chain uses TRBV10-1 and TRBJ2-1; TRBD1 matches 12 bases. This CDR3 spans 15 amino acids. V was pared by 6 bases and J by 6 bases, with 6 bases of the junction left unmatched. Germline V gene sequence: CDR1 WNHNN, CDR2 SYGVQD (reference sequence). The CDR3 nucleotides read TGCGCCAGCAGCGACGGGACAGGGGGCCTCAATGAGCAGTTCTTC. The encoded protein is CASSDGTGGLNEQFF.

This clone was observed a few times. V is TRBV6-5 and J is TRBJ1-1; D might be TRBD1 (5 bases). The length of the CDR3 is 12 residues. V was trimmed by 6 bases and J by 9 bases, leaving 14 bases between them. The germline CDR1 and CDR2 sequences are MNHEY and SVGAGI. As DNA, the CDR3 is TGTGCCAGCAGCCAGTGGGGGGGGAAAGCTTTCTTT. Residues: CASSQWGGKAFF.

V usage is TRBV29-1 and J usage is TRBJ1-2, with 7 bases lining up with TRBD1. The CDR3 sequence is 15 residues long. Germline V gene lookup returns CDR1 SQVTM and CDR2 ANQGSEA. Trimming cost V 1 base and J 5 bases; bases outside gene matches: 10. The CDR3 protein is CSVEGSPRGSYGYTF. The CDR3 DNA sequence: TGCAGCGTTGAAGGCTCTCCCAGGGGGAGTTATGGCTACACCTTC.

Here the CDR3 reads CASSYGGNSGANVLTF. The CDR3, as DNA: TGTGCCAGCAGTTACGGAGGGAACTCTGGGGCCAACGTCCTGACTTTC. This chain uses TRBV6-5 with TRBJ2-6; weak D call: TRBD2 (6 bases). Deletions cut 2 bases from V and 0 bases from J, with 8 bases between. Looked up from germline, CDR1 is MNHEY and CDR2 is SVGAGI. CDR3 length: 16 residues.

The chain recombines TRBV6-6 with TRBJ1-3; TRBD1 might be the D (6 bases). Germline CDR1 MNHNY, CDR2 SVGAGI (reference sequence). This CDR3 has 15 residues. V dropped 8 bases and J dropped 0 bases, with 14 bases sitting between them. CDR3 in DNA: TGTGCCAGCGTGGTTGACAGGAACTCTGGAAACACCATATATTTT. Translating it yields CASVVDRNSGNTIYF.

The chain joins TRBV7-9 to TRBJ2-2; 11 nucleotides align to TRBD1. The V gene end was trimmed by 5 bases and the J gene end by 5 bases; junction bases not matched to a gene: 7. This CDR3 has 16 amino acids. CDR1 and CDR2 (germline): SEHNR, FQNEAQ (reference sequence). The CDR3 protein is CASSMWTGGVTGELFF. In DNA form, the CDR3 reads TGTGCCAGCAGCATGTGGACAGGGGGCGTAACCGGGGAGCTGTTTTTT. Filled out from reference TRBV7-9 and TRBJ2-2, the complete variable domain reads DTGVSQNPRHKITKRGQNVTFRCDPISEHNRLYWYRQTLGQGPEFLTYFQNEAQLEKSRLLSDRFSAERPKGSFSTLEIQRTEQGDSAMYLCASSMWTGGVTGELFFGEGSRLTVL.

The count of this clone is one. The rearrangement joins TRBV7-9 to TRBJ2-3, with D possibly matching TRBD2 (5 bases). The CDR3 is 13 residues long. Germline V gene data show CDR1 as SEHNR and CDR2 as FQNEAQ (reference sequence). V was pared by 4 bases and J by 5 bases, with 10 bases between. This CDR3 is CASSSLAEDTQYF. CDR3 bases: TGTGCCAGCAGCTCCCTAGCAGAAGATACGCAGTATTTT.

The rearrangement links TRBV10-3 to TRBJ1-1; TRBD1 aligns across 8 bases. V trimming: 7 bases; J trimming: 1 base; junction bases outside the gene matches: 5. CDR3 length equals 14 residues. Germline V gene sequence: CDR1 ENHRY, CDR2 SYGVKD. The CDR3 nucleotides read TGTGCCATCACTAGGACAGGGCCGAACACTGAAGCTTTCTTT. Its translation is CAITRTGPNTEAFF.

This chain uses TRBV28 with TRBJ2-7; TRBD2 aligns across 9 bases. The trim removed 6 bases at V and 4 bases at J, leaving 7 bases unmatched. The V gene's germline CDR1 is MDHEN and CDR2 SYDVKM. CDR3 length: 14 residues. CDR3 DNA sequence: TGTGCCAGCAGCTCCGGACTAGCGAGATACGAGCAGTACTTC. This sequence encodes CASSSGLARYEQYF.

V is TRBV5-1 and J is TRBJ2-7; D is undetermined. Per the germline V gene, CDR1 is SGHRS and CDR2 is YFSETQ. V was clipped by 4 bases and J by 0 bases, with 8 bases between them. This CDR3 has 13 amino acids. In DNA, the CDR3 is TGCGCCAGCAGCGAGGCGACCTCCTACGAGCAGTACTTC. It yields the protein CASSEATSYEQYF.

The chain carries TRBV9 and TRBJ2-5, with TRBD2 matching 12 bases. J gave up 4 bases and V 2 bases, and 6 bases lay outside the gene matches. CDR1 and CDR2 from the germline V gene are SGDLS and YYNGEE. This CDR3 comprises 16 residues. CDR3 region: CASSVLGLAGTETQYF. CDR3 sequence (DNA): TGTGCCAGCAGCGTGCTCGGACTAGCGGGAACAGAGACCCAGTACTTC.

The chain couples TRBV10-3 to TRBJ1-1, with a weak D call TRBD1 (5 bases). Per the germline V gene, CDR1 is ENHRY and CDR2 is SYGVKD. Trimming took 2 bases from V and 4 from J, leaving 14 bases between them. The CDR3 runs 15 residues. The CDR3 here is CAISEPQAEGTEAFF. The CDR3 region has the DNA TGTGCCATCAGTGAGCCACAGGCGGAGGGCACTGAAGCTTTCTTT.

This chain links TRBV2 with TRBJ2-2; TRBD1 agrees at 9 bases. This CDR3 is 13 amino acids long. Germline V gene sequence: CDR1 SNHLY, CDR2 FYNNEI. Unmatched junction bases numbered 1, after V lost 7 bases and J lost 4 bases. DNA for the CDR3: TGTGCCAGCACGACAGGGGGCACCGGGGAGCTGTTTTTT. Translated: CASTTGGTGELFF.

The chain has TRBV2 and TRBJ2-3; TRBD2 matches at 10 bases. CDR3 length: 15 residues. Germline CDR1 reads SNHLY; CDR2 reads FYNNEI. Unmatched junction bases numbered 10, after V lost 5 bases and J lost 8 bases. This chain's CDR3 is CASSFGLAGVVTQYF. The DNA for the CDR3 is TGTGCCAGCAGTTTTGGGCTAGCGGGAGTAGTTACGCAGTATTTT.

The rearrangement links TRBV30 to TRBJ1-5; D possibly corresponds to TRBD1 (6 bases). CDR3 length equals 13 residues. V dropped 1 base and J dropped 6 bases, with 10 bases sitting between them. Germline V CDR1 and CDR2: GTSNPN, SVGIG (reference sequence). In nucleotides, the CDR3 is TGTGCCTGGAGTGCAGGGGTGGGTCAGCCCCAGCATTTT. Residues: CAWSAGVGQPQHF.

This clone is a singleton in its sample. The J gene is TRBJ1-1, the V gene TRBV6-5; D ambiguous. The CDR3 has 13 residues. In germline, CDR1 is MNHEY, CDR2 SVGAGI. In DNA, the CDR3 is TGTGCTTCTTCCGTAGGGCGGGGAACTGAAGCTTTCTTT. Translation gives CASSVGRGTEAFF.

The rearrangement links TRBV9 to TRBJ2-7, with 12 positions matching TRBD2. The CDR3 consists of 16 residues. Trimming took 4 bases from V and 4 from J; bases not matched to a gene: 9. Per the germline V gene, CDR1 is SGDLS and CDR2 is YYNGEE. The CDR3 loop reads CASSWLAGGPFYEQYF. Written as DNA, the CDR3 is TGTGCCAGCAGCTGGCTAGCGGGAGGGCCCTTTTACGAGCAGTACTTC.

This clone was observed a few times. This chain joins TRBV5-4 and TRBJ1-1; 8 nucleotides align to TRBD1. Looked up from germline, CDR1 is SGHNT and CDR2 is YYREEE (reference sequence). J was trimmed by 4 bases and V by 3 bases; bases with no gene match: 8. This CDR3 contains 15 residues. This CDR3 is CASSWGTGSGTEAFF. CDR3 DNA: TGTGCCAGCAGCTGGGGGACAGGATCAGGCACTGAAGCTTTCTTT.

This chain connects TRBV19 to TRBJ2-1; D might be TRBD2 (7 bases). Trimming shortened V by 5 bases and J by 6 bases, and 17 bases separated the two germline ends. The CDR3 is 15 residues long. CDR1 is LNHDA, CDR2 SQIVND, per germline (reference sequence). The CDR3 region has the DNA TGTGCCAGTAGTGGGGGGGGCAGGGCGGGCAATGAGCAGTTCTTC. Translating gives CASSGGGRAGNEQFF.

The genes are TRBV2 and TRBJ2-7, with D possibly matching TRBD2 (7 bases). The CDR3 covers 13 residues. Trimming pared 6 bases from V and 6 bases from J, leaving 15 bases between. Germline V gene sequence: CDR1 SNHLY, CDR2 FYNNEI. In DNA, the CDR3 is TGTGCCAGCAGGGCTAGGGGGGGTTTCGAGCAGTACTTC. It translates to CASRARGGFEQYF.